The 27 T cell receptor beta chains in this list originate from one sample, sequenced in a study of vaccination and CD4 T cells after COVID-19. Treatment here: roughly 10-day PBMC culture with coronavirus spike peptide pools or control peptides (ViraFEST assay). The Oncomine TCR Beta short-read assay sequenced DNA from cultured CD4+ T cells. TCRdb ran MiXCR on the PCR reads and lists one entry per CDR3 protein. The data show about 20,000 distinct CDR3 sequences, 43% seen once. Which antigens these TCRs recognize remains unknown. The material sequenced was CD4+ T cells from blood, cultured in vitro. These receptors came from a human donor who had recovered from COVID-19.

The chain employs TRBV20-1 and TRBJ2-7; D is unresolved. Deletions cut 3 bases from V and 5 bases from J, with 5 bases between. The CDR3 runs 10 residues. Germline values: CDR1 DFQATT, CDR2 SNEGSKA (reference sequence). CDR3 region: CSASHHEQYF. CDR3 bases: TGCAGTGCTAGTCACCACGAGCAGTACTTC.

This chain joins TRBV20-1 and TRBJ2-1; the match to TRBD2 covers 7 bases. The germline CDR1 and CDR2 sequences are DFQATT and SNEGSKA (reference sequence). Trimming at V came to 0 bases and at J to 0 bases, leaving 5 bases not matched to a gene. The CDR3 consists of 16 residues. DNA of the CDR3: TGCAGTGCTAGAGATCCTAGCGGTTCCTCCTACAATGAGCAGTTCTTC. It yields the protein CSARDPSGSSYNEQFF.

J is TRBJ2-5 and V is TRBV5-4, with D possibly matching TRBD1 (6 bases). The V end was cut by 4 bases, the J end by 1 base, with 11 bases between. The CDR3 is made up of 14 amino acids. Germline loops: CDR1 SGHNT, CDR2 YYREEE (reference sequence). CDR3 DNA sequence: TGTGCCAGCAGCCAAGGACAGACCCAAGAGACCCAGTACTTC. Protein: CASSQGQTQETQYF.

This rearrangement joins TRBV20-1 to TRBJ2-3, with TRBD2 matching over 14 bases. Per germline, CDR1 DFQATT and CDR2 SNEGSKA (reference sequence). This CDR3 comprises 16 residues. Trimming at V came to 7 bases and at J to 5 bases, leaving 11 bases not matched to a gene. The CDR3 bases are TGCAGTGTTAGTCCGACTAGCGGGGGGGCTAAAGATACGCAGTATTTT. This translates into CSVSPTSGGAKDTQYF.

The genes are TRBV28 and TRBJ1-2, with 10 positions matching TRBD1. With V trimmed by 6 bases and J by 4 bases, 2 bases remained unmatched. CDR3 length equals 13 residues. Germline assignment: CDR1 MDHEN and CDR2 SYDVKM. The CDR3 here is CASRGQGIYGYTF. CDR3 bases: TGTGCCAGCAGGGGACAGGGGATCTATGGCTACACCTTC.

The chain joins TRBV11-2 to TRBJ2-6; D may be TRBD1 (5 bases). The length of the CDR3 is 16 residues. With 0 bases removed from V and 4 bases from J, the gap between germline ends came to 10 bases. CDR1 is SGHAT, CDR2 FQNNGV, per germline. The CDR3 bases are TGTGCCAGCAGCTTAGACAGGGCTCCCGGGGCCAACGTCCTGACTTTC. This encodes CASSLDRAPGANVLTF.

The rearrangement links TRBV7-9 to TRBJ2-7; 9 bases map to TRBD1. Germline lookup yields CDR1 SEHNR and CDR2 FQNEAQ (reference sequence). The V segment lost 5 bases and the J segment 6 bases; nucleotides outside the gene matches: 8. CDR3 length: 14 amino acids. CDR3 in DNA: TGTGCCAGCAGCCCCCGGGACAGGGAGTCCGAGCAGTACTTC. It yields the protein CASSPRDRESEQYF. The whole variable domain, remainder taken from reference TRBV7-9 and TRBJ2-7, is DTGVSQNPRHKITKRGQNVTFRCDPISEHNRLYWYRQTLGQGPEFLTYFQNEAQLEKSRLLSDRFSAERPKGSFSTLEIQRTEQGDSAMYLCASSPRDRESEQYFGPGTRLTVT.

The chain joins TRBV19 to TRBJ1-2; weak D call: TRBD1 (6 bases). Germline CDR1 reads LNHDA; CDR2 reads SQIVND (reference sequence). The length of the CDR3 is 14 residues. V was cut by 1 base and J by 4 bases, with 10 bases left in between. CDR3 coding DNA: TGTGCCAGTAGTATAGGGACAGCCCGCTATGGCTACACCTTC. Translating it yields CASSIGTARYGYTF. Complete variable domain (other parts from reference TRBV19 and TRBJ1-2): DGGITQSPKYLFRKEGQNVTLSCEQNLNHDAMYWYRQDPGQGLRLIYYSQIVNDFQKGDIAEGYSVSREKKESFPLTVTSAQKNPTAFYLCASSIGTARYGYTFGSGTRLTVV.

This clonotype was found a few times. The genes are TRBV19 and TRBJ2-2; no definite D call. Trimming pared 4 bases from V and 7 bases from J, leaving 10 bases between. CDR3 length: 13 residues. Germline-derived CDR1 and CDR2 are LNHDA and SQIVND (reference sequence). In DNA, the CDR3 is TGTGCCAGTAGTACCTCGCGGAACGGGGAGCTGTTTTTT. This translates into CASSTSRNGELFF.

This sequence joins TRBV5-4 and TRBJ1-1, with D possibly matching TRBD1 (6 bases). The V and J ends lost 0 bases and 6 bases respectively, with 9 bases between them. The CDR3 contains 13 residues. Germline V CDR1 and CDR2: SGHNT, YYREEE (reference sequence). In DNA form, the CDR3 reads TGTGCCAGCAGCTTGGACAGGGTATCTGAAGCTTTCTTT. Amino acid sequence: CASSLDRVSEAFF.

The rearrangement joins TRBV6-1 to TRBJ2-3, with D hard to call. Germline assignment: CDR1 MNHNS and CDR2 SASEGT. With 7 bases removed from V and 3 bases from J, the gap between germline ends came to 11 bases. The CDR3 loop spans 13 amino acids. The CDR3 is CASTPPGTDTQYF. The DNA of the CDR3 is TGTGCCAGCACTCCCCCCGGGACAGATACGCAGTATTTT.

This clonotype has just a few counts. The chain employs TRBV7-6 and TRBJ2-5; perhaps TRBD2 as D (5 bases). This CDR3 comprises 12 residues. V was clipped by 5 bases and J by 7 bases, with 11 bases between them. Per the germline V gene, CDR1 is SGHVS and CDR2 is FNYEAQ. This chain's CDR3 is CASSPGLGTQYF. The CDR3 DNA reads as TGTGCCAGCAGCCCTGGACTGGGGACCCAGTACTTC.

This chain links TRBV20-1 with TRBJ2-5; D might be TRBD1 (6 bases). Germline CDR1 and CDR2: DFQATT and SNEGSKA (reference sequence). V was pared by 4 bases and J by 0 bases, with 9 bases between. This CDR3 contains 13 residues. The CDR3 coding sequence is TGCAGTGCTACAGGACAGTACCAAGAGACCCAGTACTTC. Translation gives CSATGQYQETQYF.

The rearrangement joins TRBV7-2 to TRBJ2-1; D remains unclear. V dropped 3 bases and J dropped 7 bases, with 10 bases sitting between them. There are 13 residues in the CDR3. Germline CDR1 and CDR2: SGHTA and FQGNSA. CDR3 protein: CASSFFAPNEQFF. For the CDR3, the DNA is TGTGCCAGCAGCTTCTTTGCGCCGAATGAGCAGTTCTTC.

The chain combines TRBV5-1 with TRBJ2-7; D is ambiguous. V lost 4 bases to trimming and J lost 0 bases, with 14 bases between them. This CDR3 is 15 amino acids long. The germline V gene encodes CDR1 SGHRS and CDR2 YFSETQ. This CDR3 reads CASSVDGKVSYEQYF. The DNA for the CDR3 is TGCGCCAGCAGCGTGGACGGAAAAGTCTCCTACGAGCAGTACTTC.

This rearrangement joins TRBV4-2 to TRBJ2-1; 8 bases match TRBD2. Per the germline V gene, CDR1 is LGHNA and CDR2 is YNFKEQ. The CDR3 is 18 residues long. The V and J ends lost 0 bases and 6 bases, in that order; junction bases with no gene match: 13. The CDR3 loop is CASSQDILSGTTFNEQFF. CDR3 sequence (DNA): TGTGCCAGCAGCCAAGATATCCTTAGCGGGACTACCTTCAATGAGCAGTTCTTC.

DNA of the CDR3: TGTGCCAGCACGGGGGGCCCTACCTATGGCTACACCTTC. Translating gives CASTGGPTYGYTF. This chain joins TRBV2 and TRBJ1-2, with D perhaps TRBD1 (6 bases). The V gene's germline CDR1 is SNHLY and CDR2 FYNNEI. Trimming pared 7 bases from V and 4 bases from J, leaving 13 bases between. This CDR3 has 13 amino acids.

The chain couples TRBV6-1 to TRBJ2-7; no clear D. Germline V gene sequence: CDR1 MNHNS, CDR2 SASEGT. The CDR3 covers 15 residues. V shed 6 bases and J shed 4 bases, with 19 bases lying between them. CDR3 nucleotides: TGTGCCAGCAGAGGTCTAGGCACAGCTAGTTACGAGCAGTACTTC. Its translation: CASRGLGTASYEQYF.

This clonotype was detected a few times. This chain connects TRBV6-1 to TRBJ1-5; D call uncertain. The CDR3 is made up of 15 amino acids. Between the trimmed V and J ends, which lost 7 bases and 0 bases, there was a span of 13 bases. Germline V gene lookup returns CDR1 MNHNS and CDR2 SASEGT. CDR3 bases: TGTGCCAGCACCACGGGGTTATATAGCAATCAGCCCCAGCATTTT. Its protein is CASTTGLYSNQPQHF.

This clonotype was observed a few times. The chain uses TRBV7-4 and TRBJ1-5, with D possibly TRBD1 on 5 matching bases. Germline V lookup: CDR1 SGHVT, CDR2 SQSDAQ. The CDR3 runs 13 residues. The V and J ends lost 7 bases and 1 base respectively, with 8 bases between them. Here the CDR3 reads CASTRQSNQPQHF. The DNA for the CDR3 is TGTGCCAGCACCCGACAGAGCAATCAGCCCCAGCATTTT. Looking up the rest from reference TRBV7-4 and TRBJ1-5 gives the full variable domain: GAGVSQSPRYKVAKRGRDVALRCDSISGHVTLYWYRQTLGQGSEVLTYSQSDAQRDKSGRPSGRFSAERPERSVSTLKIQRTEQGDSAVYLCASTRQSNQPQHFGDGTRLSIL.

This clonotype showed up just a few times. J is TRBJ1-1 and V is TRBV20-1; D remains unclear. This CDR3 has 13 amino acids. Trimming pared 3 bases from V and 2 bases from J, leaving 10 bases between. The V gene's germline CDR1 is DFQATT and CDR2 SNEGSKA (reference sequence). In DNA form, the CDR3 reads TGCAGTGCTAGCGTGGTTGCTAACACTGAAGCTTTCTTT. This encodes CSASVVANTEAFF.

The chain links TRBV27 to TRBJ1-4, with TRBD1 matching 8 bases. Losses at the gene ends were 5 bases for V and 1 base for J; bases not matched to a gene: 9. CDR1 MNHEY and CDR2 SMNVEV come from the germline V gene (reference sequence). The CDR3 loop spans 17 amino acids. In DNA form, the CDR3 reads TGTGCCAGCAGTCATCGGACAGGGAGGGGAACTAATGAAAAACTGTTTTTT. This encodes CASSHRTGRGTNEKLFF. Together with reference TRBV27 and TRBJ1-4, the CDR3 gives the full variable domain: EAQVTQNPRYLITVTGKKLTVTCSQNMNHEYMSWYRQDPGLGLRQIYYSMNVEVTDKGDVPEGYKVSRKEKRNFPLILESPSPNQTSLYFCASSHRTGRGTNEKLFFGSGTQLSVL.

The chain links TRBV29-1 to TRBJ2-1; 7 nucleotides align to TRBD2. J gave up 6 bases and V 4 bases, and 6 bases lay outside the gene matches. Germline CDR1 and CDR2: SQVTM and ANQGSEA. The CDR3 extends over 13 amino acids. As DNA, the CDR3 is TGCAGCGTTGTCGGCGGGAGCATCAATGAGCAGTTCTTC. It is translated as CSVVGGSINEQFF.

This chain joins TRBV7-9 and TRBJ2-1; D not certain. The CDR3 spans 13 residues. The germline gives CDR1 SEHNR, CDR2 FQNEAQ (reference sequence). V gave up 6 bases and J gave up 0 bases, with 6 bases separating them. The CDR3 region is CASRWGSYNEQFF. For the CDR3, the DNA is TGTGCCAGCAGGTGGGGCTCCTACAATGAGCAGTTCTTC.

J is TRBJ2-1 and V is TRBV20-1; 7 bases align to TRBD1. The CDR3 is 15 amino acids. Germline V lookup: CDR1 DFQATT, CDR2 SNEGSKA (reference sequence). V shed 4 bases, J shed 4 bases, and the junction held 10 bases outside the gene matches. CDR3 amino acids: CSAIRVGTVYNEQFF. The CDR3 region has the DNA TGCAGTGCTATACGTGTAGGGACAGTTTACAATGAGCAGTTCTTC.

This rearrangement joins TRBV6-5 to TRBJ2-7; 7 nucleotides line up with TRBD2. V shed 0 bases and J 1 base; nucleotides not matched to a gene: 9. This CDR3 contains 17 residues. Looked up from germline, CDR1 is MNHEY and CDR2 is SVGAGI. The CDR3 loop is CASSYSKGRARSYEQYF. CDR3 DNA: TGTGCCAGCAGTTACTCGAAGGGGAGGGCGAGGTCCTACGAGCAGTACTTC.

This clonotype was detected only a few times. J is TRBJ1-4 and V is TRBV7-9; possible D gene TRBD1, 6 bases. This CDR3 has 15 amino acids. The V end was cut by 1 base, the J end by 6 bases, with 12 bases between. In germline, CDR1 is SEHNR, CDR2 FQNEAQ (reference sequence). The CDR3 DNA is TGTGCCAGCAGCTTAGGGTCAGGGGTTGATGAAAAACTGTTTTTT. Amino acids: CASSLGSGVDEKLFF.